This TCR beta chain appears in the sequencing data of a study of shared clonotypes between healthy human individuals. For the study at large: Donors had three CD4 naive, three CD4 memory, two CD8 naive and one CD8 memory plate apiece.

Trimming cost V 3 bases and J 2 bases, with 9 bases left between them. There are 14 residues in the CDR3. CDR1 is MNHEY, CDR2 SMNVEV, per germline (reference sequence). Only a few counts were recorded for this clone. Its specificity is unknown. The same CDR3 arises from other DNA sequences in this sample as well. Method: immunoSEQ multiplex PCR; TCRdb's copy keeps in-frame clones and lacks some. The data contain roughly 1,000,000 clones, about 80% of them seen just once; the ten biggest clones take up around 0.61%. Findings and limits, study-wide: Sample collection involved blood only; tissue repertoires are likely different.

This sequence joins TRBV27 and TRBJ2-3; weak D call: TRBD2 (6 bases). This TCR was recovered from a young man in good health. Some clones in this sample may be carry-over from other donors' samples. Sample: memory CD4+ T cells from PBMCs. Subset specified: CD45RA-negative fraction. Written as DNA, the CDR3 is TGTGCCAGCAGTTTCGGGGACTTCACAGATACGCAGTATTTT. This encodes CASSFGDFTDTQYF.